Sequencing of this T cell receptor (beta chain) was carried out in a study of CD8 T cells in Susac syndrome. The CDR3 sequence is 16 residues long. CDR1 and CDR2 (germline): SEHNR, FQNEAQ (reference sequence). Trimming took off 0 bases at V and 2 bases at J, with 11 bases between the two ends. Random hexamers primed reverse transcription of about 0.5 to 1 ug RNA. TCRdb reprocessed the immunoSEQ multiplex PCR reads via MiXCR and lists one record per CDR3 protein. Seen here are about 120,000 distinct CDR3 sequences, 80% to 95% observed once, and the top ten hold more than 0.13%. This clonotype was counted a single time.

The receptor comes from a human donor in good health. Sequencing was performed on CD4+ T cells from PBMCs. The rearrangement uses TRBV7-9 and TRBJ2-1, with TRBD2 as a possible D gene (5 bases). This chain's CDR3 is CASSLAGVRAYNEQFF. In nucleotides, the CDR3 is TGTGCCAGCAGCTTAGCGGGAGTCCGGGCCTACAATGAGCAGTTCTTC.